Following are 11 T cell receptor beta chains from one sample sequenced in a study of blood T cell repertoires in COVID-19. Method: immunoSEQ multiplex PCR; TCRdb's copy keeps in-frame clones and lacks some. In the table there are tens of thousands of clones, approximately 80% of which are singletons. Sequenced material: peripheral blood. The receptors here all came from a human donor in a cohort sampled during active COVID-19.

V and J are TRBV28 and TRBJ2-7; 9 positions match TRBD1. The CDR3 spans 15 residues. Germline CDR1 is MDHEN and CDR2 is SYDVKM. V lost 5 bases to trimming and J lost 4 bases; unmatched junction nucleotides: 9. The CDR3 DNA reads TGTGCCAGCAGTCTAGACGGACAGGGGTTTTACGAGCAGTACTTC. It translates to CASSLDGQGFYEQYF.

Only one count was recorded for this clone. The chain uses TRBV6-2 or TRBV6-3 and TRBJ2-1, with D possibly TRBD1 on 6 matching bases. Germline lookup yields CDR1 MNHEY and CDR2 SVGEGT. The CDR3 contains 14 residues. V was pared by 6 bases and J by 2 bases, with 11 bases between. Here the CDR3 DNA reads TGTGCCAGCAGCCCTGGACAGACCTACAATGAGCAGTTCTTC. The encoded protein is CASSPGQTYNEQFF.

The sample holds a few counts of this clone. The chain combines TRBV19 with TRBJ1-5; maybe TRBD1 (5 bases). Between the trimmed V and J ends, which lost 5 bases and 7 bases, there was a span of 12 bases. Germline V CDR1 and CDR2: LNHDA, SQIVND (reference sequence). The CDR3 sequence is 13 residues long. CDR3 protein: CASSVQDNQPQHF. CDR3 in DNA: TGTGCCAGTAGTGTACAGGATAACCAGCCCCAGCATTTT.

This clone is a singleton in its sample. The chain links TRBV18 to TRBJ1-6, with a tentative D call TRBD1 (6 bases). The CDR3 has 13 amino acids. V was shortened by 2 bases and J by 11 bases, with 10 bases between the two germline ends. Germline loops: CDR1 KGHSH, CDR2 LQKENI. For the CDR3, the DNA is TGTGCCAGCTCACCAGTTACAGGGCCACCCCTCCACTTT. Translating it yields CASSPVTGPPLHF.

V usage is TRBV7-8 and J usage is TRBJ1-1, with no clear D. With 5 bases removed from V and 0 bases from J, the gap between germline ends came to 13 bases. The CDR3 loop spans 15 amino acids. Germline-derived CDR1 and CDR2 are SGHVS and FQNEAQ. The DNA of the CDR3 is TGTGCCAGCAGCCCCTATGAACAGATGAACACTGAAGCTTTCTTT. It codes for CASSPYEQMNTEAFF.

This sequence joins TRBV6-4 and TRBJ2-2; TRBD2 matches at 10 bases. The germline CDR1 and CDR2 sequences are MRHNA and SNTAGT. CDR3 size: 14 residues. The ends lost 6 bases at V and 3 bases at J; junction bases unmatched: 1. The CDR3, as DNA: TGTGCCAGCAGGACTAGCGGGCACACCGGGGAGCTGTTTTTT. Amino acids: CASRTSGHTGELFF.

The CDR3 sequence: CASRRGTENTEAFF. The CDR3 DNA sequence: TGTGCCAGCAGACGAGGGACAGAGAACACTGAAGCTTTCTTT. The chain links TRBV6-4 to TRBJ1-1, with TRBD1 matching 7 bases. Looked up from germline, CDR1 is MRHNA and CDR2 is SNTAGT. The CDR3 consists of 14 residues. J lost 1 base, V lost 6 bases, and 5 bases had no gene match.

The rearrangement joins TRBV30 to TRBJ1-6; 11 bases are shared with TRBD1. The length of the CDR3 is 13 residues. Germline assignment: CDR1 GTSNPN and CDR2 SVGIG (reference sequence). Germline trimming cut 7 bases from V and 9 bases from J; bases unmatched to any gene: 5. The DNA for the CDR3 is TGTGCCTCCCAAGGGACAGGGGGTTCACCCCTCCACTTT. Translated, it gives CASQGTGGSPLHF.

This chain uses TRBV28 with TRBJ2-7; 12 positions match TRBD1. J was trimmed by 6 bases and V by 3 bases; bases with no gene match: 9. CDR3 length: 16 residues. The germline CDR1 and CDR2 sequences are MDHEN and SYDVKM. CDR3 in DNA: TGTGCCAGCAGTTTTGCTGGGACAGGGGGCCGGGGCGAGCAGTACTTC. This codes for CASSFAGTGGRGEQYF.

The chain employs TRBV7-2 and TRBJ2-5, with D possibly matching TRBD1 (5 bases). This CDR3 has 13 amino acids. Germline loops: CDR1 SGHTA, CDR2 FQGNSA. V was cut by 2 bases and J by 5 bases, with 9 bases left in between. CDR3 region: CASSLQGYETQYF. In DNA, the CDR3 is TGTGCCAGCAGCTTACAGGGATACGAGACCCAGTACTTC.

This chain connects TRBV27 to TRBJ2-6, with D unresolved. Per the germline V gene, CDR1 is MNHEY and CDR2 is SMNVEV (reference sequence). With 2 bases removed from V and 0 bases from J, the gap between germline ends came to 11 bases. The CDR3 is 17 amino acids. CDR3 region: CASSLVGRGSGANVLTF. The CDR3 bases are TGTGCCAGCAGTTTAGTTGGCAGAGGCTCTGGGGCCAACGTCCTGACTTTC.